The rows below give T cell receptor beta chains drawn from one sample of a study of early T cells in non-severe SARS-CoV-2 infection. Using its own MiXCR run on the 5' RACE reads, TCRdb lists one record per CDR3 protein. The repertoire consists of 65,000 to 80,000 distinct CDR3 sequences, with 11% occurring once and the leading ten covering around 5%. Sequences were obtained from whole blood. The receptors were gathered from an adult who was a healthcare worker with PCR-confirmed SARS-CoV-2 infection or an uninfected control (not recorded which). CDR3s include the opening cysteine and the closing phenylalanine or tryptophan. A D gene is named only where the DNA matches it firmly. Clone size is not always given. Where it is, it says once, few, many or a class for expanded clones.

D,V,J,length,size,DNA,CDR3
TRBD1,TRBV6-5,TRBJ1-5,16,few,TGTGCCAGCAGTTCCGGGACAGGGTATAGCAATCAGCCCCAGCATTTT,CASSSGTGYSNQPQHF
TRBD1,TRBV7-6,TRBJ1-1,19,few,TGTGCCAGCAGCTCCTTAATCGACAGGGGGCCTAGGATGAACACTGAAGCTTTCTTT,CASSSLIDRGPRMNTEAFF
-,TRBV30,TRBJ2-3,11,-,TGTGCCCTGAGGGTCACAGATACGCAGTATTTT,CALRVTDTQYF
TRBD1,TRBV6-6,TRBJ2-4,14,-,TGTGCCAGCAGTTACTACCAGGGGGACAACATTCAGTACTTC,CASSYYQGDNIQYF
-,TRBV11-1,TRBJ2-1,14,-,TGTGCCAGCAGCCCCCGACATTATGGGAATGAGCAGTTCTTC,CASSPRHYGNEQFF
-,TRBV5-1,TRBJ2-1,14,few,TGCGCCAGCAGCTTGGGACAGGGAGGATATGAGCAGTTCTTC,CASSLGQGGYEQFF
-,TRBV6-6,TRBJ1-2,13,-,TGTGCCAGCAGTTACGGGGACTCCTATGGCTACACCTTC,CASSYGDSYGYTF
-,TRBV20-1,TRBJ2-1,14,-,TGCAGTGCTAGAAGGTCGGGGAACAACAATGAGCAGTTCTTC,CSARRSGNNNEQFF
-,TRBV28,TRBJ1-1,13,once,TGTGCCAGCAGCCACGCCGGGACCCCTGAAGCTTTCTTT,CASSHAGTPEAFF
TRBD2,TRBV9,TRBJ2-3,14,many,TGTGCCAGCAGCGTTGGTAGCGGGGGGGTCTCGCAGTATTTT,CASSVGSGGVSQYF
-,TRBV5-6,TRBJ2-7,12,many,TGTGCCAGCAGCTTTGGAGTTAACGAGCAGTACTTC,CASSFGVNEQYF
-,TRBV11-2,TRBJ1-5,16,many,TGTGCCAGCAGCTTAGGCCTCGGGGCTAGCAATCAGCCCCAGCATTTT,CASSLGLGASNQPQHF
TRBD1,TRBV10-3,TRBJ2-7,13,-,TGTGCCATCAGTGGGGACAGGGGCTACGAGCAGTACTTC,CAISGDRGYEQYF
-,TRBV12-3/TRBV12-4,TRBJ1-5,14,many,TGTGCCAGCAGTTTCCAGGACAACAATCAGCCCCAGCATTTT,CASSFQDNNQPQHF
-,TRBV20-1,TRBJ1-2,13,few,TGCAGTGCTGTAGGAGGGTTCACCTATGGCTACACCTTC,CSAVGGFTYGYTF
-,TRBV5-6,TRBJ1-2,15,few,TGTGCCAGCAGCTTGCGGAGGGGACAAAACTATGGCTACACCTTC,CASSLRRGQNYGYTF
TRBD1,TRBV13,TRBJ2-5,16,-,TGTGCCAGCAGCTTAGGTTTGGGACAGATCCAAGAGACCCAGTACTTC,CASSLGLGQIQETQYF
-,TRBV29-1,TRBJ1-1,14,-,TGCAGCGTTGAAAAGTTGGCCGAGCTAGGCGGAGCTTTCTTT,CSVEKLAELGGAFF
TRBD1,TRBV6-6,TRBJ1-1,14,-,TGTGCCAGCAGAGATCGACAGGGGAACACTGAAGCTTTCTTT,CASRDRQGNTEAFF
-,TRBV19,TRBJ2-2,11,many,TGTGCCAGTTATTCCGCCGGGGAGCTGTTTTTT,CASYSAGELFF